Presented here are 3 T cell receptor beta chains from one specimen sequenced in a study of vaccination effects on CD4 cells after COVID-19. Sequencing in the ViraFEST assay came after antigen-specific CD4+ T cells had been expanded with viral peptide pools, which were used to stimulate PBMC. A 10-day culture period preceded the isolation of CD4+ T cells. The vaccine given was either BNT162b2 or mRNA-1273, in two doses. No antigen has been identified for these receptors. Measured with immunoSEQ multiplex PCR; TCRdb has only the in-frame clones, and not every one. The sample lists 80,000 to 95,000 clones, over 75% occurring once. The sample consisted of CD4+ T cells from PBMCs cultured with HCoV-OC43 spike peptides, taken after COVID-19 vaccination. As for subset: HCoV-OC43 spike overlapping peptide pool stimulation. All receptors derive from a human donor who received a COVID-19 vaccine.

The chain combines TRBV12-2 with TRBJ2-7. TRBV12-2 is labeled a pseudogene. This CDR3 spans 19 amino acids. CDR3 region: CASRFLRVSVGFQYHEQYV. The CDR3 nucleotides are TGTGCAAGTCGCTTCCTTAGGGTTTCCGTTGGTTTTCAGTACCACGAGCAGTACGTC.

This clone was seen a few times. The rearrangement joins TRBV5-1 to TRBJ2-2; 8 nucleotides agree with TRBD1. This CDR3 contains 15 residues. V shed 4 bases, J shed 4 bases, and the junction held 6 bases outside the gene matches. The germline CDR1 and CDR2 sequences are SGHRS and YFSETQ. The CDR3 here is CASSTGTGGTGELFF. The CDR3 DNA reads TGCGCCAGCAGCACAGGGACAGGTGGCACCGGGGAGCTGTTTTTT.

The chain is built from TRBV27 and TRBJ2-3; tentatively, D is TRBD1 (6 bases). CDR1 is MNHEY, CDR2 SMNVEV, per germline (reference sequence). The V and J ends lost 8 bases and 0 bases respectively, with 15 bases between them. CDR3 length: 15 residues. CDR3 in DNA: TGTGCCAGCGGTCCAGGGGCCACTAGCACAGATACGCAGTATTTT. Amino acids: CASGPGATSTDTQYF.